The 31 T cell receptor beta chains in this list originate from one sample, sequenced in a study of blood T cells in healthy people across ages. Together with a sample-barcoded 5' primer, a J-beta primer mix was included in a second PCR lasting 7 to 11 cycles. TCRdb re-called the 5' RACE reads through MiXCR, storing one row per CDR3 protein. Among about 720,000 distinct CDR3 sequences listed, 22% were seen once. Sequencing was performed on blood. The receptors shown here come from a man between 65 and 85 years old in good health.

The chain is built from TRBV5-1 and TRBJ2-3; D is unclear. CDR1 and CDR2 (germline): SGHRS, YFSETQ. V dropped 0 bases and J dropped 0 bases, with 11 bases sitting between them. This CDR3 region has 16 residues. This CDR3 is CASSLGASSSTDTQYF. In DNA form, the CDR3 reads TGCGCCAGCAGCTTGGGGGCCAGCTCTAGCACAGATACGCAGTATTTT.

V usage is TRBV11-2 and J usage is TRBJ1-1; maybe TRBD1 (6 bases). Germline V gene data show CDR1 as SGHAT and CDR2 as FQNNGV. This CDR3 has 16 residues. V lost 3 bases and J lost 1, with 15 bases in between. The CDR3 nucleotides are TGTGCCAGCAGCTTTGGTTCCGGGACAACGAACACTGAAGCTTTCTTT. Residues: CASSFGSGTTNTEAFF.

This clonotype has just a few counts. This chain links TRBV5-1 with TRBJ2-5; a possible D gene is TRBD1 (5 bases). CDR3 size: 12 residues. V gave up 5 bases and J gave up 2 bases, with 7 bases separating them. Per germline, CDR1 SGHRS and CDR2 YFSETQ. The CDR3 protein is CASRQEQETQYF. CDR3 nucleotides: TGCGCCAGCAGACAGGAACAAGAGACCCAGTACTTC.

The V gene is TRBV7-9, the J gene TRBJ2-7, with D possibly TRBD2 on 5 matching bases. Germline V gives CDR1 SEHNR, CDR2 FQNEAQ (reference sequence). The ends were cut back, 1 base at V and 9 bases at J, with 13 bases in the middle. The CDR3 sequence is 13 residues long. CDR3 bases: TGTGCCAGCAGCTTAGACGTCCTTGGGAGGCAGTACTTC. Amino acid sequence: CASSLDVLGRQYF.

This clonotype turned up a few times. The V gene is TRBV29-1, the J gene TRBJ2-3; D gene unclear. Germline CDR1 is SQVTM and CDR2 is ANQGSEA. V was clipped by 4 bases and J by 2 bases, with 13 bases between them. The CDR3 loop spans 14 amino acids. CDR3 protein: CSVGLSGNTDTQYF. The CDR3 nucleotides are TGCAGCGTTGGCCTATCGGGCAACACAGATACGCAGTATTTT.

The chain recombines TRBV20-1 with TRBJ2-5, with 7 bases lining up with TRBD2. The CDR3 runs to 12 residues. Germline V gene sequence: CDR1 DFQATT, CDR2 SNEGSKA (reference sequence). Trimming took 5 bases from V and 8 from J; bases not matched to a gene: 8. The CDR3 DNA reads as TGCAGTGCTGACGGCGGGGGTGCCACCCAGTACTTC. Translating gives CSADGGGATQYF.

The rearrangement joins TRBV4-2 to TRBJ2-5, with a possible D match to TRBD2 (6 bases). Judging by the DNA end, TRBJ2-7 fits better; the J call may be wrong. CDR1 and CDR2 (germline): LGHNA, YNFKEQ. This CDR3 has 15 amino acids. The CDR3 loop reads CASSQVWGVSYEQYF. The CDR3 DNA reads as TGTGCCAGCAGCCAAGTGTGGGGGGTCTCCTACGAGCAGTACTTC.

The gene calls are TRBV14 and TRBJ2-7, with TRBD2 matching over 8 bases. The J segment lost 3 bases and the V segment lost 3 bases, leaving 4 bases of the junction unmatched. CDR1 is SGHDN and CDR2 is FVKESK in the germline V gene. The CDR3 runs 14 residues. The CDR3 nucleotides are TGTGCCAGCAGCCAGTTCGGGGGGGGCTACGAGCAGTACTTC. Residues: CASSQFGGGYEQYF.

This clonotype was detected many times. Since a much larger clone is just one base distant, this may be a read error. This rearrangement joins TRBV7-9 to TRBJ2-5; 7 nucleotides agree with TRBD2. The junction had 1 base not matched to a gene; V was cut back by 4 bases and J by 2 bases. Germline V gene sequence: CDR1 SEHNR, CDR2 FQNEAQ (reference sequence). CDR3 length: 13 amino acids. The DNA of the CDR3 is TGTGCCAGCAGCTGGGGACTACAAGAGACCCAGTACTTC. Translated, it gives CASSWGLQETQYF.

This clonotype was seen ten or more times. The V call is TRBV7-9, the J call TRBJ1-2, with D tentatively TRBD1 (5 bases). The CDR3 has 13 amino acids. From germline, CDR1 is SEHNR and CDR2 FQNEAQ (reference sequence). Between the trimmed V and J ends, which lost 6 bases and 1 base, there was a span of 9 bases. In nucleotides, the CDR3 is TGTGCCAGCAGTTTGGGGCTTAACTATGGCTACACCTTC. This gives the protein CASSLGLNYGYTF.

This chain connects TRBV7-2 to TRBJ2-5; D may match TRBD1 or TRBD2 (7 bases each). CDR1 SGHTA and CDR2 FQGNSA come from the germline V gene. Trimming removed 5 bases at V and 9 bases at J, with 22 bases between. This CDR3 comprises 15 residues. The CDR3 spells CASSPGLGGEGSQYF. The DNA of the CDR3 is TGTGCCAGCAGCCCTGGACTAGGGGGCGAAGGATCCCAGTACTTC. Complete variable domain (other parts from reference TRBV7-2 and TRBJ2-5): GAGVSQSPSNKVTEKGKDVELRCDPISGHTALYWYRQSLGQGLEFLIYFQGNSAPDKSGLPSDRFSAERTGGSVSTLTIQRTQQEDSAVYLCASSPGLGGEGSQYFGPGTRLLVL.

The genes are TRBV14 and TRBJ1-2; TRBD1 might be the D (6 bases). CDR3 length: 13 residues. V was cut by 8 bases and J by 4 bases, with 14 bases left in between. Germline CDR1 SGHDN, CDR2 FVKESK. DNA of the CDR3: TGTGCCAGCGCCCGGGACATTCTCTATGGCTACACCTTC. Its protein is CASARDILYGYTF.

The table lists this clonotype with a few counts. The chain joins TRBV5-6 to TRBJ1-2; no clear D gene. The CDR3 totals 16 residues. CDR1 is SGHDT, CDR2 YYEEEE, per germline. Trimming left V 5 bases short and J 6 bases short, with 23 bases between. Here the CDR3 DNA reads TGTGCCAGCAGTTTTAGCGGTGGCATAAATTGGAATGGCTACACCTTC. Protein product: CASSFSGGINWNGYTF.

The J gene is TRBJ1-2, the V gene TRBV12-3 or TRBV12-4; 9 bases align to TRBD1. Trimming removed 4 bases from V and 12 bases from J; junction bases left unmatched: 9. CDR3 size: 13 residues. The CDR3 reads CASSYGTGRFDTF. The CDR3 DNA is TGTGCCAGCAGTTACGGGACAGGGAGGTTTGACACCTTC.

This clonotype turned up a few times. The rearrangement links TRBV20-1 to TRBJ2-5; D gene unclear. Matching the DNA end better, TRBJ2-7 makes the J call doubtful. The V gene's germline CDR1 is DFQATT and CDR2 SNEGSKA (reference sequence). This CDR3 comprises 12 residues. The CDR3 sequence: CSARHGRHEQYF. Written as DNA, the CDR3 is TGCAGTGCTAGACATGGTCGCCACGAGCAGTACTTC.

The V call is TRBV10-3, the J call TRBJ2-1; weak D call: TRBD1 (5 bases). V lost 4 bases, J lost 6 bases, and 7 bases lay in between. CDR3 size: 12 residues. Germline V gives CDR1 ENHRY, CDR2 SYGVKD. This CDR3 reads CAISGDSNEQFF. The CDR3 coding sequence is TGTGCCATCAGTGGTGACAGCAATGAGCAGTTCTTC.

This clonotype was detected many times. V usage is TRBV12-3 or TRBV12-4 and J usage is TRBJ2-1; D is unresolved. Trimming cost V 2 bases and J 8 bases, with 13 bases left between them. The CDR3 is 14 residues long. In DNA, the CDR3 is TGTGCCAGCAGTTTAAATACGGGTGGCGATGAGCAGTTCTTC. Translation gives CASSLNTGGDEQFF.

This clonotype was recorded a few times. Compared with germline, one end of the junction differs, possibly owing to a read error. The V gene is TRBV20-1, the J gene TRBJ1-1, with D perhaps TRBD1 (5 bases). Germline CDR1 reads DFQATT; CDR2 reads SNEGSKA (reference sequence). The CDR3 spans 14 residues. The CDR3 here is CSARRGGANTGAFF. The CDR3 bases are TGCAGTGCTAGAAGAGGAGGGGCCAACACTGGAGCTTTCTTT.

This clonotype was observed a handful of times. The chain employs TRBV7-9 and TRBJ1-3; D possibly corresponds to TRBD1 (5 bases). V lost 4 bases, J lost 0 bases, and 13 bases lay in between. CDR1 is SEHNR, CDR2 FQNEAQ, per germline (reference sequence). The CDR3 covers 16 residues. The CDR3 protein is CASSSIRQSSGNTIYF. The CDR3 nucleotides read TGTGCCAGCAGCTCTATTCGACAGAGCTCTGGAAACACCATATATTTT.

The chain uses TRBV24-1 and TRBJ1-1, with D possibly being TRBD1 (6 bases). CDR3 length equals 15 residues. Germline V lookup: CDR1 KGHDR, CDR2 SFDVKD. Trimming left V 4 bases short and J 1 base short, with 12 bases between. CDR3 DNA: TGTGCCACCAGTGAGGCCGGGACACAGAACACTGAAGCTTTCTTT. This codes for CATSEAGTQNTEAFF.

This chain uses TRBV7-3 with TRBJ2-1; TRBD2 aligns across 8 bases. The CDR3 is made up of 19 amino acids. The trim removed 0 bases at V and 4 bases at J, leaving 14 bases unmatched. Germline values: CDR1 SGHTA, CDR2 FQGTGA. This CDR3 reads CASSLTSGGGFLPYNEQFF. Here the CDR3 DNA reads TGTGCCAGCAGCTTAACGAGCGGGGGCGGGTTTCTTCCTTACAATGAGCAGTTCTTC.

The chain combines TRBV11-2 with TRBJ2-1, with a possible D match to TRBD1 (5 bases). Germline V gene data show CDR1 as SGHAT and CDR2 as FQNNGV. With 5 bases removed from V and 8 bases from J, the gap between germline ends came to 13 bases. The CDR3 is 13 amino acids. Here the CDR3 DNA reads TGTGCCAGCAGCCTGGGGCGGAGCGATGAGCAGTTCTTC. Translation gives CASSLGRSDEQFF.

This clonotype showed up many times. The germline gene is not matched at one end of the junction; a read error may be the cause. This CDR3 reads CASSLDREETQYF. CDR3 coding DNA: TGTGCCAGCAGCTTAGACAGGGAAGAGACCCAGTACTTC. J is TRBJ2-5 and V is TRBV5-1; 7 bases match TRBD1. The CDR3 loop spans 13 amino acids. From germline, CDR1 is SGHRS and CDR2 YFSETQ.

This clonotype was seen repeatedly, ten times or more. This chain joins TRBV7-9 and TRBJ1-1, with 7 bases that match TRBD1. Unmatched junction bases numbered 9, after V lost 4 bases and J lost 10 bases. Germline V gene data show CDR1 as SEHNR and CDR2 as FQNEAQ (reference sequence). This CDR3 region has 13 residues. Here the CDR3 reads CASSSTGSSLAFF. As DNA, the CDR3 is TGTGCCAGCAGCTCGACAGGGTCCTCCTTAGCTTTCTTT.

This clonotype has more than one count but fewer than ten. The chain joins TRBV2 to TRBJ2-1; D call uncertain. This CDR3 is built from 12 residues. V gave up 7 bases and J gave up 6 bases, with 10 bases separating them. Germline-derived CDR1 and CDR2 are SNHLY and FYNNEI. The CDR3, as DNA: TGTGCCAGCAAAGTCATCTCCAATGAGCAGTTCTTC. It is translated as CASKVISNEQFF.

The chain recombines TRBV20-1 with TRBJ2-1; D unclear. Judging by the DNA end, TRBJ2-7 fits better; the J call may be wrong. The CDR3 contains 14 residues. Germline CDR1 reads DFQATT; CDR2 reads SNEGSKA (reference sequence). The CDR3 coding sequence is TGCAGTGCGGCTACCCCCACAGAGTTCTACGAGCAGTACTTC. Translation gives CSAATPTEFYEQYF.

The V gene is TRBV5-6, the J gene TRBJ2-2, with 7 bases that match TRBD1. With V trimmed by 4 bases and J by 6 bases, 12 bases remained unmatched. This CDR3 is built from 16 residues. CDR1 SGHDT and CDR2 YYEEEE come from the germline V gene. This CDR3 is CASSPLTGVIAGELFF. The CDR3 bases are TGTGCCAGCAGCCCCTTAACAGGGGTAATAGCCGGGGAGCTGTTTTTT.

The genes are TRBV20-1 and TRBJ2-1, with D possibly matching TRBD2 (5 bases). V was clipped by 0 bases and J by 8 bases, with 14 bases between them. The CDR3 consists of 14 residues. Germline V gene lookup returns CDR1 DFQATT and CDR2 SNEGSKA (reference sequence). The CDR3: CSARDLTRTDEQFF. As DNA, the CDR3 is TGCAGTGCTAGAGATTTGACCCGGACTGATGAGCAGTTCTTC.

The rearrangement links TRBV5-1 to TRBJ2-2; the D is unclear. CDR1 SGHRS and CDR2 YFSETQ come from the germline V gene. Trimming took off 5 bases at V and 0 bases at J, with 8 bases between the two ends. The CDR3 length is 14 residues. CDR3 sequence reads: CASRVYANTGELFF. The DNA for the CDR3 is TGCGCCAGCAGGGTCTACGCGAACACCGGGGAGCTGTTTTTT.

J is TRBJ1-1 and V is TRBV24-1; D remains unclear. The germline gives CDR1 KGHDR, CDR2 SFDVKD. Trimming stripped 3 bases from V and 10 bases from J, with 17 bases between. The CDR3 is 14 amino acids. CDR3 sequence (DNA): TGTGCCACCAGTGATAGCGGGCCAATCGGGTCAGCTTTCTTT. Protein sequence: CATSDSGPIGSAFF.

In its sample, this clonotype was seen a few times. This sequence joins TRBV20-1 and TRBJ2-3, with 10 positions matching TRBD2. Germline CDR1 reads DFQATT; CDR2 reads SNEGSKA (reference sequence). After removal of 5 bases from V and 1 base from J, the junction contained 6 bases not matched to a gene. CDR3 size: 15 residues. The CDR3 spells CSAQSLAGGTDTQYF. In DNA, the CDR3 is TGCAGTGCTCAGTCCCTAGCGGGGGGCACAGATACGCAGTATTTT.